The rows below give T cell receptor beta chains drawn from one sample of a study of shared clonotypes between healthy human individuals. Measured with immunoSEQ multiplex PCR; TCRdb has only the in-frame clones, and not every one. Counted here are about 820,000 clones, around 93% occurring once; the ten biggest clones make up approximately 25%. The sample was naive CD8+ T cells sorted from blood. These receptors all stem from a man in his thirties or forties in good health. Both conserved end residues are part of each CDR3.

TRBV4-3	TRBJ2-7	CASSQGLLTYEQYF
TRBV14	TRBJ2-7	CASSYLRGSRDEQYF
TRBV7-7	TRBJ2-2	CASSPYRGEDTGELFF
TRBV7-2	TRBJ2-7	CATLSPGRAYEQYF
TRBV28	TRBJ2-1	CASSYPQGRIRGAYNEQFF
TRBV7-9	TRBJ1-1	CASPAGNTEAFF
TRBV6-4	TRBJ1-1	CASSEKTNTEAFF
TRBV4-1	TRBJ2-7	CASSLNGNSYEQYF
TRBV28	TRBJ2-6	CASSIPGPADSGANVLTF
TRBV7-6	TRBJ2-1	CASRRWATGLENEQFF
TRBV27	TRBJ2-3	CASSFEGTDTQYF
TRBV28	TRBJ2-1	CASSPPSDSPYNEQFF
TRBV23-1	TRBJ2-1	CASSQSPPSGPPLAYNEQFF
TRBV6-6	TRBJ2-1	CASSYRLGHRYNEQFF
TRBV5-1	TRBJ2-7	CASSTPGTGWSYEQYF
TRBV5-6	TRBJ1-3	CASSSTGNTIYF
TRBV6-6	TRBJ1-2	CASSYSPNGYTF
TRBV6-5	TRBJ1-2	CASSYFSMMGYGYTF
TRBV27	TRBJ1-2	CASSLGRANYGYTF
TRBV9	TRBJ2-2	CASRGNTGELFF
TRBV5-1	TRBJ1-5	CASSEGTVPHQPQHF
TRBV5-1	TRBJ2-7	CASSSGLAGTKIEQYF
TRBV6-5	TRBJ2-1	CASGTSYVNEQFF
TRBV7-9	TRBJ1-1	CASSYLGPYLTEAFF
TRBV29-1	TRBJ2-3	CSVDRLTLGETDTQYF